This T cell receptor beta chain derives from a study of cytomegalovirus exposure and HLA in healthy donors. Study-level points and caveats: Listed as cytomegalovirus-associated were 164 TCR beta chains. Among CMV-associated TCR beta chains, most appeared HLA-restricted in a later analysis. About 87% or about 30% of the time was how often most TCR beta V segments were productive, according to an earlier analysis. Confirmation was obtained in vitro that a few CMV-associated chains are specific for CMV antigens.

To note about this clone: The antigen remains unidentified.

Both 60 Vbeta primers and 13 Jbeta primers went into the PCR. The table came from immunoSEQ multiplex PCR; TCRdb's copy has only in-frame clones and leaves some out. In the table there are some 160,000 clones, approximately 83% of which are singletons. Sequenced material: PBMCs. This clonotype was obtained from a woman younger than 30 in good health and CMV-seronegative.

The CDR3 nucleotides read TGTGCCAGCAGTTCCATGATAGGACAGGGTAAAGCTTTCTTT. Translated, it gives CASSSMIGQGKAFF. The rearrangement joins TRBV27 to TRBJ1-1, with 8 bases fitting TRBD1. The CDR3 has 14 amino acids. CDR1 and CDR2 from the germline V gene are MNHEY and SMNVEV (reference sequence). V trimming: 4 bases; J trimming: 9 bases; junction bases outside the gene matches: 10.